The T cell receptor (beta chain) under discussion was sequenced for a study of blood T cell repertoires in COVID-19. At the level of the study: Material from acute and convalescent COVID-19 was sourced from the United States, Italy and Spain. The cDNA or gDNA used as material had been derived from T cells, B-cell-depleted T cells, or PBMCs.

Germline V gene data show CDR1 as SGHAT and CDR2 as FQNNGV. Trimming removed 5 bases from V and 1 base from J, with 12 bases in between. CDR3 size: 15 residues. The assay was immunoSEQ multiplex PCR, and TCRdb's table has in-frame clones only and misses some. The table shows about 130,000 clones, with around 83% occurring only once. V usage is TRBV11-2 and J usage is TRBJ1-5; TRBD1 might be the D (6 bases). The receptor was derived from a woman older than 75 with COVID-19, enrolled during active disease. Sequencing was done on a sample of peripheral blood. DNA of the CDR3: TGTGCCAGCAGCGCTACCGGGACAAGCAATCAGCCCCAGCATTTT. Protein sequence: CASSATGTSNQPQHF.